The next 6 T cell receptor beta chains were all read from a single sample in a study of cytomegalovirus exposure and HLA in healthy donors. The primer mix had 60 Vbeta and 13 Jbeta primers. Data came from immunoSEQ multiplex PCR; TCRdb stores just in-frame clones and leaves some out. The table records some 110,000 clones, roughly 80% of them present only once. The sequenced sample consisted of PBMCs. The origin of the receptors is a man aged 25 to 40 in good health and CMV-seropositive.

This chain uses TRBV29-1 with TRBJ1-2; unclear D gene. Trimming took off 5 bases at V and 8 bases at J, with 15 bases between the two ends. The CDR3 loop spans 12 amino acids. Germline V CDR1 and CDR2: SQVTM, ANQGSEA. The chain's CDR3 is CSVHRPPRGYTF. The CDR3 coding sequence is TGCAGCGTTCATCGCCCACCTCGGGGCTACACCTTC.

This chain connects TRBV7-2 to TRBJ2-3; TRBD1 agrees at 7 bases. This CDR3 comprises 14 residues. The ends lost 6 bases at V and 0 bases at J; junction bases unmatched: 3. Germline assignment: CDR1 SGHTA and CDR2 FQGNSA. The CDR3 sequence: CASRRTGSTDTQYF. The CDR3 DNA sequence: TGTGCCAGCAGGAGGACAGGTAGCACAGATACGCAGTATTTT.

The chain has TRBV19 and TRBJ2-7; 8 bases match TRBD1. Germline CDR1 reads LNHDA; CDR2 reads SQIVND (reference sequence). The CDR3 sequence is 15 residues long. V shed 1 base and J 3 bases; nucleotides not matched to a gene: 5. This chain's CDR3 is CASSIGPGQGYEQYF. As DNA, the CDR3 is TGTGCCAGTAGTATAGGGCCTGGACAGGGCTACGAGCAGTACTTC.

The sample holds a few counts of this clone. The V gene is TRBV7-2, the J gene TRBJ1-1; 7 positions agree with TRBD1. This CDR3 region has 14 residues. The trim removed 5 bases at V and 1 base at J, leaving 4 bases unmatched. The germline V gene has CDR1 SGHTA and CDR2 FQGNSA. The CDR3 DNA reads TGTGCCAGCAGCGGACGACAGGGGAACACTGAAGCTTTCTTT. Translated: CASSGRQGNTEAFF.

V is TRBV7-6 and J is TRBJ1-3; D call uncertain. Trimming shortened V by 2 bases and J by 1 base, and 6 bases separated the two germline ends. The CDR3 spans 14 residues. The germline V gene has CDR1 SGHVS and CDR2 FNYEAQ. The CDR3 spells CASSLSGSGNTIYF. CDR3 DNA sequence: TGTGCCAGCAGCTTATCGGGATCTGGAAACACCATATATTTT.

This clone was counted between two and nine times. V and J are TRBV7-9 and TRBJ2-5, with a possible D match to TRBD2 (6 bases). Germline assignment: CDR1 SEHNR and CDR2 FQNEAQ (reference sequence). Trimming removed 5 bases at V and 4 bases at J, with 23 bases between. The length of the CDR3 is 17 residues. Here the CDR3 reads CASSATMAGLVGETQYF. The CDR3 DNA is TGTGCCAGCAGCGCAACCATGGCGGGGTTGGTTGGAGAGACCCAGTACTTC.